Sequencing of this TCR beta chain was carried out in a study of blood T cell repertoires in COVID-19. Study in general: PBMCs, B-cell-depleted T cells, or T cells provided the cDNA or gDNA that made up the material.

The CDR3 has 18 amino acids. The V segment lost 1 base and the J segment 0 bases; nucleotides outside the gene matches: 9. Original methodology: Cell counts per sample came from amplifying reference gene primers. Some clones are missing from TCRdb's copy, which holds only in-frame ones; the method was immunoSEQ multiplex PCR. V and J calls and clone size follow that table, whereas D and trimming were derived from the DNA. The sample carries 270,000 or so clones, approximately 85% recorded once. Sequencing was carried out using peripheral blood. The sequence came from a human donor in a cohort sampled during active COVID-19. This rearrangement joins TRBV23-1 to TRBJ2-1; the match to TRBD1 covers 7 bases. TRBV23-1 has ORF status, its function being uncertain. CDR3 in DNA: TGCGCCAGCAGTCAATACGAAGAGGACAGGAGCTCCTACAATGAGCAGTTCTTC. Its protein product is CASSQYEEDRSSYNEQFF.